A selection of T cell receptor beta chains follows, all from one sample in a study of blood T cell dynamics during melanoma immunotherapy. Profiling relied on immunoSEQ multiplex PCR, and the TCRdb table lists in-frame clones only, not all of them. The sample yields about 9,000 clones, approximately 85% seen once. The sequencing used blood, collected from a patient treated with checkpoint blockade. The receptors originated from a human donor with melanoma. The CDR3 runs from the conserved cysteine through the conserved F or W. Each record gives: clone size, CDR3 length, J gene, V gene, D gene, CDR3 DNA, CDR3 protein. The D gene is left open where the match is weak. The size entry is marked missing in some rows and otherwise reads once, few, many or a size class.

NA | 15 | TRBJ1-3 | TRBV5-1 | TRBD1 | TGCGCCAGCAGCCGGACAGGGAATTCTGGAAACACCATATATTTT | CASSRTGNSGNTIYF
once | 16 | TRBJ2-2 | TRBV9 | TRBD1 | TGTGCCAGCAGCGTAGGGACAGGGGGTAACACCGGGGAGCTGTTTTTT | CASSVGTGGNTGELFF
few | 16 | TRBJ2-1 | TRBV4-2 | NA | TGTGCCAGCAGCACCCTCTTTCGCAGGGGCTACAATGAGCAGTTCTTC | CASSTLFRRGYNEQFF
NA | 15 | TRBJ2-5 | TRBV11-2 | TRBD1 | TGTGCCAGCAGCCTAAACAGCAGGGGGCTGGAGACCCAGTACTTC | CASSLNSRGLETQYF
NA | 13 | TRBJ1-1 | TRBV15 | NA | TGTGCCACCAGCAGAGATGTAGGGTATGAAGCTTTCTTT | CATSRDVGYEAFF
NA | 16 | TRBJ1-5 | TRBV29-1 | TRBD1 | TGCAGCGTGGCTACAGGGGGAACAAATTCGGGTCAGCCCCAGCATTTT | CSVATGGTNSGQPQHF
NA | 15 | TRBJ1-2 | TRBV19 | NA | TGTGCCAGTAGTCTGTGGCAGGGTCGCTCTTATGGCTACACCTTC | CASSLWQGRSYGYTF
few | 13 | TRBJ1-2 | TRBV18 | NA | TGTGCCAGCTCACCGGGGGGGCGGAATGGCTACACCTTC | CASSPGGRNGYTF
NA | 14 | TRBJ2-5 | TRBV7-2 | TRBD1 | TGTGCCAGCAGGCCAGGGGGCGCGAGGGAGACCCAGTACTTC | CASRPGGARETQYF
NA | 13 | TRBJ2-5 | TRBV30 | NA | TGTGCCTGGAGTGTGGTCGGATTAGAGACCCAGTACTTC | CAWSVVGLETQYF
NA | 13 | TRBJ2-7 | TRBV14 | NA | TGTGCCAGCAGCCAAGAGATTAGCGGCGAGCAGTACTTC | CASSQEISGEQYF
NA | 15 | TRBJ1-1 | TRBV6-5 | TRBD1 | TGTGCCAGCAGGATGGACAGGGGGGCGAACACTGAAGCTTTCTTT | CASRMDRGANTEAFF
NA | 13 | TRBJ2-3 | TRBV10-3 | NA | TGTGCCATCGCCCCAGCCAGCACAGATACGCAGTATTTT | CAIAPASTDTQYF
NA | 13 | TRBJ1-2 | TRBV6-1 | NA | TGTGCCAGCAGTGACTCCCCCAACTATGGCTACACCTTC | CASSDSPNYGYTF
NA | 15 | TRBJ2-1 | TRBV5-6 | NA | TGTGCCAGCAGCTTTAAGACAGGATCCTACAATGAGCAGTTCTTC | CASSFKTGSYNEQFF
NA | 13 | TRBJ1-2 | TRBV2 | NA | TGTGCCAGCGGACGGACGGCGTGGGGAGGCTACACCTTC | CASGRTAWGGYTF
once | 14 | TRBJ2-5 | TRBV9 | NA | TGTGCCAGCAGCGTAGGCAGTGGCCAAGAGACCCAGTACTTC | CASSVGSGQETQYF
NA | 13 | TRBJ1-1 | TRBV7-2 | NA | TGTGCCAGCAGCCCCTTAGAGAACACTGAAGCTTTCTTT | CASSPLENTEAFF
once | 14 | TRBJ2-7 | TRBV18 | NA | TGTGCCAGCTCACCCCGGGACACCTCCTACGAGCAGTACTTC | CASSPRDTSYEQYF
NA | 14 | TRBJ2-2 | TRBV11-3 | NA | TGTGCCAGCAGCCGAAGAGCAGGGCCCGGGGAGCTGTTTTTT | CASSRRAGPGELFF
NA | 16 | TRBJ2-2 | TRBV7-3 | NA | TGTGCCAGCAGCTTAACGGAGGTGGGGATCACCGGGGAGCTGTTTTTT | CASSLTEVGITGELFF
NA | 13 | TRBJ2-7 | TRBV11-2 | TRBD1 | TGTGCCAGCAGCTTCACAGGGGCTGGGGAGCAGTACTTC | CASSFTGAGEQYF
NA | 15 | TRBJ2-7 | TRBV5-1 | TRBD2 | TGCGCCAGCAGCCTATTAGCGGGGGGCCCCTACGAGCAGTACTTC | CASSLLAGGPYEQYF
NA | 14 | TRBJ2-7 | TRBV30 | TRBD1 | TGTGCCTGGAGCCCAGGACAGGGCTCCTACGAGCAGTACTTC | CAWSPGQGSYEQYF
NA | 12 | TRBJ2-5 | TRBV30 | TRBD1 | TGTGCCTCAACGACAGGGGGAGAGACCCAGTACTTC | CASTTGGETQYF
NA | 16 | TRBJ1-2 | TRBV4-2 | NA | TGTGCCAGCAGCCCAGACCTCGACAGGAGTTTTGATGGCTACACCTTC | CASSPDLDRSFDGYTF
NA | 15 | TRBJ1-2 | TRBV4-3 | NA | TGCGCCAGCAGCCAAGTGGACAGCCCTAACTATGGCTACACCTTC | CASSQVDSPNYGYTF
NA | 15 | TRBJ1-1 | TRBV5-1 | NA | TGCGCCAGCAGCTTGGTAGGAAGCCCGAACACTGAAGCTTTCTTT | CASSLVGSPNTEAFF
NA | 14 | TRBJ1-4 | TRBV25-1 | NA | TGTGCCAGCAGTGGGATGGTAGCTAATGAAAAACTGTTTTTT | CASSGMVANEKLFF
few | 16 | TRBJ1-5 | TRBV9 | NA | TGTGCCAGCTCCGAAGGGCAGGGGCTAAGCAATCAGCCCCAGCATTTT | CASSEGQGLSNQPQHF
NA | 14 | TRBJ1-5 | TRBV6-4 | NA | TGTGCCAGCAGTGACCCCCAGGGCTTGATGCCCCAGCATTTT | CASSDPQGLMPQHF
NA | 16 | TRBJ2-2 | TRBV7-8 | TRBD2 | TGTGCCAGCAGTCCCCGGGGGGGGCAGGGCACCGGGGAGCTGTTTTTT | CASSPRGGQGTGELFF
NA | 13 | TRBJ1-1 | TRBV7-3 | NA | TGTGCCAGCAGCCAACAGGGAGGTAGTGAAGCTTTCTTT | CASSQQGGSEAFF
NA | 14 | TRBJ2-7 | TRBV19 | TRBD1 | TGTGCCAGTAGTATAGGATCAGGGGGCCACGAGCAGTACTTC | CASSIGSGGHEQYF
NA | 14 | TRBJ2-5 | TRBV7-2 | NA | TGTGCCAGCAGCTTAGGGGGGAACCAAGAGACCCAGTACTTC | CASSLGGNQETQYF
NA | 14 | TRBJ1-1 | TRBV10-3 | NA | TGTGCCATCAGATGGGATACAGAGACCACTGAAGCTTTCTTT | CAIRWDTETTEAFF
NA | 14 | TRBJ2-3 | TRBV29-1 | NA | TGCAGCGTAGCTGGGACAGCGGGTGCGGATACGCAGTATTTT | CSVAGTAGADTQYF
NA | 15 | TRBJ2-4 | TRBV7-9 | NA | TGTGCCAGCAGCTTAGCAAACACAGCCAGAAACATTCAGTACTTC | CASSLANTARNIQYF
NA | 13 | TRBJ2-5 | TRBV2 | NA | TGTGCCAGCACGGTTGTCAGGGGAGAGACCCAGTACTTC | CASTVVRGETQYF
few | 12 | TRBJ2-7 | TRBV5-8 | NA | TGTGCCAGCAGCTTGGTGCGCCAAAGACAGTACTTC | CASSLVRQRQYF
NA | 11 | TRBJ1-6 | TRBV5-4 | NA | TGTGCCAGCAGCCGAAGGGCACCCCTCCACTTT | CASSRRAPLHF
once | 20 | TRBJ1-4 | TRBV4-1 | NA | TGCGCCAGCAGCCAAGATCGCAGACAGCCTCGTACTACAACTAATGAAAAACTGTTTTTT | CASSQDRRQPRTTTNEKLFF